These 12 T cell receptor beta chains came from one sample sequenced in a study of shared clonotypes between healthy human individuals. Libraries were prepared by immunoSEQ multiplex PCR; TCRdb keeps only in-frame clonotypes and omits some of them. The repertoire consists of around 2.5 million clones, with roughly 93% occurring once and the leading ten covering about 0.38%. The material sequenced was naive CD4+ T cells from PBMCs. The subset here: CD45RA+ positively selected. The origin of the receptors is a young man in good health. Some clones in this sample may be carry-over from other donors' samples.

The V and J genes are TRBV5-6 and TRBJ2-7; D is unclear. The germline V gene has CDR1 SGHDT and CDR2 YYEEEE. The CDR3 extends over 14 amino acids. Trimming removed 4 bases from V and 1 base from J, with 12 bases in between. CDR3 sequence: CASSPTPGSYEQYF. The DNA of the CDR3 is TGTGCCAGCAGCCCGACCCCGGGTTCCTACGAGCAGTACTTC.

This clone occurred once. This sample also contains other DNA sequences that code for the same CDR3. The V gene is TRBV18, the J gene TRBJ2-3; the D is unclear. CDR1 and CDR2 (germline): KGHSH, LQKENI. The CDR3 contains 14 residues. The germline V and J ends were trimmed by 3 bases and 1 base, with 8 bases remaining between them. CDR3 DNA: TGTGCCAGCTCACCTCCAAGGGGCACAGATACGCAGTATTTT. Encoded protein: CASSPPRGTDTQYF.

This chain joins TRBV5-1 and TRBJ1-3, with no clear D. V dropped 0 bases and J dropped 0 bases, with 10 bases sitting between them. Germline V gene data show CDR1 as SGHRS and CDR2 as YFSETQ. This CDR3 comprises 16 residues. The CDR3 region is CASSLAGHPSGNTIYF. The CDR3 DNA is TGCGCCAGCAGCTTGGCCGGGCACCCCTCTGGAAACACCATATATTTT.

This sequence joins TRBV6-1 and TRBJ2-2; possible D gene TRBD1, 5 bases. Looked up from germline, CDR1 is MNHNS and CDR2 is SASEGT. The CDR3 has 14 amino acids. Trimming removed 11 bases at V and 1 base at J, with 14 bases between. CDR3 region: CAGMGRGNTGELFF. DNA for the CDR3: TGTGCCGGAATGGGGCGAGGGAACACCGGGGAGCTGTTTTTT.

The chain links TRBV10-3 to TRBJ2-5; D not certain. This CDR3 comprises 15 residues. The germline V gene encodes CDR1 ENHRY and CDR2 SYGVKD. The ends were cut back, 3 bases at V and 3 bases at J, with 14 bases in the middle. CDR3 loop: CAISDSGLGEETQYF. For the CDR3, the DNA is TGTGCCATCAGTGACTCCGGGTTAGGAGAAGAGACCCAGTACTTC.

The chain is built from TRBV19 and TRBJ1-1; 8 bases are shared with TRBD1. The germline gives CDR1 LNHDA, CDR2 SQIVND (reference sequence). Unmatched junction bases numbered 5, after V lost 6 bases and J lost 2 bases. CDR3 length equals 14 residues. CDR3: CASRSGQGNTEAFF. In nucleotides, the CDR3 is TGTGCCAGTAGGAGCGGACAGGGAAACACTGAAGCTTTCTTT.

This clone was detected once. This chain connects TRBV19 to TRBJ1-2; the D gene is possibly TRBD1 (6 bases). This CDR3 spans 16 amino acids. Trimming took 4 bases from V and 0 from J, leaving 15 bases between them. Germline CDR1 is LNHDA and CDR2 is SQIVND (reference sequence). CDR3 amino acids: CASSRRQDPANYGYTF. The CDR3 bases are TGTGCCAGTAGTAGACGACAGGACCCGGCTAACTATGGCTACACCTTC.

This sequence joins TRBV6-1 and TRBJ2-3, with D perhaps given as TRBD1 or TRBD2 (5 bases each). Germline CDR1 and CDR2: MNHNS and SASEGT. The CDR3 totals 15 residues. V lost 7 bases, J lost 0 bases, and 14 bases lay in between. Written as DNA, the CDR3 is TGTGCCAGCACTGGGGGTCGAGGTAGCACAGATACGCAGTATTTT. This translates into CASTGGRGSTDTQYF.

The chain joins TRBV19 to TRBJ1-2; D is possibly TRBD1 (5 bases). CDR3 length: 17 residues. Trimming took off 2 bases at V and 2 bases at J, with 18 bases between the two ends. Germline loops: CDR1 LNHDA, CDR2 SQIVND (reference sequence). The CDR3 nucleotides are TGTGCCAGTAGTATAAGGGGAGGCAGCAGCTCCAACTATGGCTACACCTTC. This translates into CASSIRGGSSSNYGYTF.

The rearrangement joins TRBV28 to TRBJ2-7; 9 nucleotides agree with TRBD2. This CDR3 is 15 amino acids long. Germline V gene data show CDR1 as MDHEN and CDR2 as SYDVKM. The V gene end was trimmed by 3 bases and the J gene end by 5 bases; junction bases not matched to a gene: 8. CDR3 region: CASSFYAGGDHEQYF. The CDR3 DNA is TGTGCCAGCAGTTTTTACGCGGGAGGGGACCACGAGCAGTACTTC.

The chain links TRBV5-1 to TRBJ2-5; D possibly uses TRBD1 or TRBD2 (5 bases each). Germline lookup yields CDR1 SGHRS and CDR2 YFSETQ. The V end lost 4 bases, the J end lost 1 base, and 11 bases lay between the germline ends. The CDR3 consists of 14 residues. The CDR3 coding sequence is TGCGCCAGCAGCGTAACCGGGACCCAAGAGACCCAGTACTTC. It is translated as CASSVTGTQETQYF. Drawing the rest from reference TRBV5-1 and TRBJ2-5, the complete variable domain is KAGVTQTPRYLIKTRGQQVTLSCSPISGHRSVSWYQQTPGQGLQFLFEYFSETQRNKGNFPGRFSGRQFSNSRSEMNVSTLELGDSALYLCASSVTGTQETQYFGPGTRLLVL.

The J gene is TRBJ2-7, the V gene TRBV5-5; the match to TRBD1 covers 7 bases. CDR1 and CDR2 (germline): SGHKS, YYEKEE (reference sequence). The CDR3 has 16 residues. The J segment lost 6 bases and the V segment lost 0 bases, leaving 12 bases of the junction unmatched. CDR3 amino acids: CASSLAVQGPGGEQYF. Written as DNA, the CDR3 is TGTGCCAGCAGCTTGGCGGTACAGGGCCCAGGGGGCGAGCAGTACTTC.